This TCR beta chain was captured in a study of Graves' ophthalmopathy and Graves' hyperthyroidism. At least ten counts were recorded for this clonotype. The antigen is not known. Study-wide results and limits: Ophthalmopathy progression prediction by the model yielded a sensitivity of 55% to 71% and a specificity of under 85%.

The CDR3 is 12 amino acids. Germline V gene data show CDR1 as GTSNPN and CDR2 as SVGIG (reference sequence). V was trimmed by 8 bases and J by 4 bases, leaving 15 bases between them. Aged 18 to 65, hyperthyroidism patients had new diagnoses of under 2 months' duration. Diagnosis was based on clinical symptoms, serum thyroxine, TRAb, thyroid ultrasound and orbital computed tomography. Out of around 9.5 ml of fresh peripheral blood, PBMCs were obtained. Amplification targeted the TCR beta CDR3 regions, with RNA transcripts as the source material. RT-PCR was first run with HTBI primers, then multiplex PCR in a second round. TCRdb analysed the multiplex PCR reads with MiXCR anew, one entry per CDR3 protein. Of over 500,000 distinct CDR3 sequences in the sample, about a fifth are singletons; the top ten hold more than 5.5%.

The sequence was collected from a young woman with stable Graves' hyperthyroidism. Some clones in this sample may be carry-over from other donors' samples. V is TRBV30 and J is TRBJ2-7; D may be TRBD2 (6 bases). Sequenced: peripheral blood. DNA for the CDR3: TGTGCCGGACGGAGGGGTGTATACGAGCAGTACTTC. Encoded protein: CAGRRGVYEQYF. Together with reference TRBV30 and TRBJ2-7, the CDR3 gives the full variable domain: SQTIHQWPATLVQPVGSPLSLECTVEGTSNPNLYWYRQAAGRGLQLLFYSVGIGQISSEVPQNLSASRPQDRQFILSSKKLLLSDSGFYLCAGRRGVYEQYFGPGTRLTVT.